These 21 T cell receptor beta chains share one sample of origin, sequenced in a study of early T cells in non-severe SARS-CoV-2 infection. Using its own MiXCR run on the 5' RACE reads, TCRdb lists one record per CDR3 protein. The sample carries about 26,000 distinct CDR3 sequences, 4.4% recorded once. The specimen sequenced was whole blood. The source is an adult who was a healthcare worker with PCR-confirmed SARS-CoV-2 infection or an uninfected control (not recorded which).

This clonotype was recorded at least ten times. CDR3: CASSDGGGTSTDTQYF. The CDR3 region has the DNA TGTGCCAGCAGTGACGGCGGGGGGACAAGCACAGATACGCAGTATTTT. The rearrangement uses TRBV6-1 and TRBJ2-3, with 8 bases matching TRBD2. V shed 3 bases, J shed 0 bases, and the junction held 5 bases outside the gene matches. The CDR3 length is 16 residues. Germline V CDR1 and CDR2: MNHNS, SASEGT.

There are many counts of this clonotype. The CDR3 nucleotides are TGCGCCAGCAGCCAACCGGGGAACCAAGAGACCCAGTACTTC. This translates into CASSQPGNQETQYF. The rearrangement uses TRBV5-1 and TRBJ2-5; maybe TRBD2 (5 bases). The germline V gene encodes CDR1 SGHRS and CDR2 YFSETQ. V was trimmed by 4 bases and J by 0 bases, leaving 10 bases between them. This CDR3 is built from 14 residues.

This clonotype was seen repeatedly, ten times or more. The chain is built from TRBV12-5 and TRBJ2-2, with D uncertain. Trimming removed 8 bases at V and 1 base at J, with 11 bases between. The CDR3 contains 14 residues. Germline CDR1 reads LGHNT; CDR2 reads FRNRAP. CDR3 loop: CASRNDLNTGELFF. CDR3 bases: TGTGCTAGTAGGAACGACTTGAACACCGGGGAGCTGTTTTTT. The full variable domain, its missing parts supplied by reference TRBV12-5 and TRBJ2-2, is DARVTQTPRHKVTEMGQEVTMRCQPILGHNTVFWYRQTMMQGLELLAYFRNRAPLDDSGMPKDRFSAEMPDATLATLKIQPSEPRDSAVYFCASRNDLNTGELFFGEGSRLTVL.

This clonotype was found many times. This chain connects TRBV10-3 to TRBJ2-5; no reliable D call. This CDR3 has 14 residues. Germline-derived CDR1 and CDR2 are ENHRY and SYGVKD. V was clipped by 6 bases and J by 1 base, with 12 bases between them. The CDR3 region is CAIRASPSQETQYF. The CDR3 coding sequence is TGTGCCATCAGGGCTTCGCCTAGCCAAGAGACCCAGTACTTC.

In its sample, this clonotype was seen many times. The chain combines TRBV25-1 with TRBJ2-5, with a weak D call TRBD1 (5 bases). Germline CDR1 reads MGHDK; CDR2 reads SYGVNS. With 6 bases removed from V and 6 bases from J, the gap between germline ends came to 17 bases. The CDR3 has 14 residues. The CDR3 is CASSHLGVNKTQYF. The CDR3 DNA is TGTGCCAGCAGCCACCTAGGGGTAAACAAGACCCAGTACTTC.

This clonotype was recorded many times. The V call is TRBV7-2, the J call TRBJ2-6; 7 positions match TRBD2. The CDR3 contains 17 residues. The J segment lost 0 bases and the V segment lost 5 bases, leaving 7 bases of the junction unmatched. The germline V gene has CDR1 SGHTA and CDR2 FQGNSA. CDR3 bases: TGTGCCAGCAGCGCTACGGGACTAAACTCTGGGGCCAACGTCCTGACTTTC. Translation gives CASSATGLNSGANVLTF. The full variable domain, completed using reference TRBV7-2 and TRBJ2-6, is GAGVSQSPSNKVTEKGKDVELRCDPISGHTALYWYRQSLGQGLEFLIYFQGNSAPDKSGLPSDRFSAERTGGSVSTLTIQRTQQEDSAVYLCASSATGLNSGANVLTFGAGSRLTVL.

This clonotype was detected many times. This sequence joins TRBV20-1 and TRBJ1-2; 10 positions match TRBD1. Per the germline V gene, CDR1 is DFQATT and CDR2 is SNEGSKA (reference sequence). The CDR3 has 15 amino acids. Trimming removed 3 bases from V and 4 bases from J; junction bases left unmatched: 8. The CDR3 region has the DNA TGCAGTGCTAGGAGGACAGGGGGAAAGAGCTATGGCTACACCTTC. Translated: CSARRTGGKSYGYTF.

This clonotype was seen ten or more times. This chain links TRBV9 with TRBJ1-6, with D uncertain. The CDR3 contains 15 residues. Germline V lookup: CDR1 SGDLS, CDR2 YYNGEE. Between the trimmed V and J ends, which lost 4 bases and 7 bases, there was a span of 15 bases. The CDR3 nucleotides are TGTGCCAGCAGCCCCGAAGGGCAGAACAATTCACCCCTCCACTTT. This codes for CASSPEGQNNSPLHF.

This clonotype occurred many times. The V and J genes are TRBV27 and TRBJ2-1, with TRBD2 matching over 8 bases. V trimming: 5 bases; J trimming: 3 bases; junction bases outside the gene matches: 6. The CDR3 consists of 15 residues. CDR1 is MNHEY, CDR2 SMNVEV, per germline (reference sequence). The CDR3 DNA sequence: TGTGCCAGCAGTGCTAGCGGGCCGATCTACAATGAGCAGTTCTTC. This codes for CASSASGPIYNEQFF.

This clonotype came up many times. V usage is TRBV30 and J usage is TRBJ1-5; unclear D gene. Per the germline V gene, CDR1 is GTSNPN and CDR2 is SVGIG (reference sequence). The CDR3 is 13 residues long. V was trimmed by 0 bases and J by 0 bases, leaving 3 bases between them. The CDR3 region has the DNA TGTGCCTGGAGTGTAAGTAGCAATCAGCCCCAGCATTTT. This gives the protein CAWSVSSNQPQHF.

Ten or more counts support this clonotype. The gene calls are TRBV18 and TRBJ2-7; 7 bases are a match to TRBD1. This CDR3 has 15 amino acids. V dropped 6 bases and J dropped 2; count of bases not matched to a gene: 10. Germline V CDR1 and CDR2: KGHSH, LQKENI. The CDR3 DNA reads as TGTGCCAGCTCCCCGGGACAGAGCCAAACCTACGAGCAGTACTTC. Its protein product is CASSPGQSQTYEQYF.

In its sample, this clonotype was seen a few times. V gene TRBV29-1 combines with J gene TRBJ2-5; 10 bases agree with TRBD2. V lost 7 bases and J lost 3; bases outside the gene matches: 2. The CDR3 totals 12 residues. From germline, CDR1 is SQVTM and CDR2 ANQGSEA. CDR3 sequence reads: CSALAGKETQYF. In DNA, the CDR3 is TGCAGCGCACTAGCGGGGAAAGAGACCCAGTACTTC.

This clonotype was found many times. This sequence joins TRBV7-2 and TRBJ1-2; D is perhaps TRBD1 (5 bases). The V and J ends lost 2 bases and 2 bases respectively, with 9 bases between them. CDR3 length equals 14 residues. Germline values: CDR1 SGHTA, CDR2 FQGNSA. In nucleotides, the CDR3 is TGTGCCAGCAGCTTATCGAGACAGAACTATGGCTACACCTTC. Protein product: CASSLSRQNYGYTF.

This clonotype has ten or more counts. The CDR3 region has the DNA TGTGCCAGCAGCCAAAGGGGCTTGAACACTGAAGCTTTCTTT. This encodes CASSQRGLNTEAFF. The rearrangement uses TRBV3-1 and TRBJ1-1; D may be TRBD1 (5 bases). The germline V and J ends were trimmed by 2 bases and 0 bases, with 7 bases remaining between them. The germline gives CDR1 LGHDT, CDR2 YNNKEL (reference sequence). This CDR3 contains 14 residues.

This clonotype occurred many times. The chain recombines TRBV28 with TRBJ2-5; no clear D gene. Germline V gives CDR1 MDHEN, CDR2 SYDVKM. V lost 6 bases, J lost 5 bases, and 13 bases lay in between. This CDR3 is 13 amino acids long. CDR3 bases: TGTGCCAGCAGATCTAGGGATCTCGAGACCCAGTACTTC. Translation: CASRSRDLETQYF.

The chain carries TRBV11-2 and TRBJ1-1, with 12 bases aligning to TRBD1. The V gene end was trimmed by 11 bases and the J gene end by 2 bases; junction bases not matched to a gene: 9. In germline, CDR1 is SGHAT, CDR2 FQNNGV. The CDR3 has 15 residues. This CDR3 is CAANRDRGLNTEAFF. The CDR3, as DNA: TGTGCCGCCAATAGGGACAGGGGGCTTAACACTGAAGCTTTCTTT.

In nucleotides, the CDR3 is TGCAGCGTTGTGGGGGGACCTAATGAAAAACTGTTTTTT. It encodes CSVVGGPNEKLFF. The chain is built from TRBV29-1 and TRBJ1-4; D is possibly TRBD1 (5 bases). The germline V gene has CDR1 SQVTM and CDR2 ANQGSEA. This CDR3 has 13 residues. Trimming took 4 bases from V and 3 from J, leaving 9 bases between them.

This clonotype occurred many times. This CDR3 is CASSFFQGTKNIQYF. The CDR3 DNA is TGTGCCAGCAGTTTCTTCCAGGGAACCAAAAACATTCAGTACTTC. This rearrangement joins TRBV28 to TRBJ2-4, with D possibly TRBD1 on 5 matching bases. This CDR3 is built from 15 residues. Per germline, CDR1 MDHEN and CDR2 SYDVKM. The germline V and J ends were trimmed by 3 bases and 2 bases, with 11 bases remaining between them.

Many counts were recorded for this clonotype. V usage is TRBV28 and J usage is TRBJ1-5; weak D call: TRBD1 (5 bases). The CDR3 is 15 amino acids. Looked up from germline, CDR1 is MDHEN and CDR2 is SYDVKM. V lost 7 bases to trimming and J lost 4 bases, with 17 bases between them. The DNA for the CDR3 is TGTGCCAGCACCCTGACTTTGGGGCAGAATCAGCCCCAGCATTTT. It codes for CASTLTLGQNQPQHF. Variable domain in full (rest from reference TRBV28 and TRBJ1-5): DVKVTQSSRYLVKRTGEKVFLECVQDMDHENMFWYRQDPGLGLRLIYFSYDVKMKEKGDIPEGYSVSREKKERFSLILESASTNQTSMYLCASTLTLGQNQPQHFGDGTRLSIL.

This clonotype was recorded at least ten times. CDR3 nucleotides: TGTGCCAGCAGCCAAGATCTCCTAGCACCAACCACAGATACGCAGTATTTT. This gives the protein CASSQDLLAPTTDTQYF. This chain connects TRBV14 to TRBJ2-3, with D possibly TRBD2 on 5 matching bases. The CDR3 covers 17 residues. Trimming stripped 0 bases from V and 2 bases from J, with 15 bases between. CDR1 and CDR2 from the germline V gene are SGHDN and FVKESK.

This clonotype was detected many times. This chain connects TRBV18 to TRBJ1-6, with D tentatively TRBD1 (5 bases). The CDR3 sequence is 17 residues long. CDR1 KGHSH and CDR2 LQKENI come from the germline V gene. V lost 3 bases and J lost 0, with 12 bases in between. The CDR3 region is CASSPGRESSYNSPLHF. For the CDR3, the DNA is TGTGCCAGCTCACCGGGACGGGAGAGCTCCTATAATTCACCCCTCCACTTT.